This T cell receptor (beta chain) was recorded in a study of blood T cell repertoires in COVID-19. Data came from immunoSEQ multiplex PCR; TCRdb stores just in-frame clones and leaves some out. The top ten clones hold about 14% of a sample with about 88,000 clones, roughly 84% of them seen once. This clone has just one count. Unmatched junction bases numbered 9, after V lost 4 bases and J lost 8 bases. The V gene's germline CDR1 is SGHRS and CDR2 YFSETQ. The CDR3 has 16 amino acids. Sample: peripheral blood. This sequence joins TRBV5-1 and TRBJ2-1; 13 bases are a match to TRBD2. The clonotype originates from a woman in her 70s with acute or convalescent COVID-19. CDR3 loop: CASSDRTSGSIDEQFF. DNA for the CDR3: TGCGCCAGCAGCGATAGGACTAGCGGGAGCATAGATGAGCAGTTCTTC.